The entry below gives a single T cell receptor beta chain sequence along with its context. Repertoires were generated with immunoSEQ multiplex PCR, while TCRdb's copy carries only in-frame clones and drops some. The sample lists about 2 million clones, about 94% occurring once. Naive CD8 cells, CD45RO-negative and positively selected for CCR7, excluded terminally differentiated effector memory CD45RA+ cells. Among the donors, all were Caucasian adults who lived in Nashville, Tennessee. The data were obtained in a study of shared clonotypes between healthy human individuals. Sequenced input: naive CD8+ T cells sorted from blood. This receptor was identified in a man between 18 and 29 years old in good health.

CDR3 sequence: CASYNPDRGRPGELFF. The DNA of the CDR3 is TGCGCCAGCTATAATCCGGACAGGGGGAGGCCCGGGGAGCTGTTTTTT. The J gene is TRBJ2-2, the V gene TRBV5-1; 10 nucleotides line up with TRBD1. V dropped 7 bases and J dropped 6; count of bases not matched to a gene: 12. The length of the CDR3 is 16 residues. The germline CDR1 and CDR2 sequences are SGHRS and YFSETQ.